This T cell receptor beta chain was recorded in a study of a mutant IDH1 vaccine in newly diagnosed glioma. Whole-study context: Males made up 62.5% and females roughly 38% of treated patients, whose mean age was about 40 years.

Note on this clone: No antigen is known for it.

Libraries were prepared by immunoSEQ multiplex PCR; TCRdb keeps only in-frame clonotypes and omits some of them. The sample lists more than 50,000 clones, 70% to 90% occurring once. Regarding the study as a whole: There seemed to be no relation between pseudoprogression and changes in top peripheral T cell clonotypes. The study observed vaccine-induced immune responses in about 93% of patients.

V gave up 8 bases and J gave up 0 bases, with 9 bases separating them. From germline, CDR1 is WNHNN and CDR2 SYGVQD (reference sequence). This CDR3 contains 13 residues. Time point denoted: baseline, week 1 (first vaccination visit). Treatment here: pre-vaccination baseline after standard-of-care therapy. This clonotype was sampled from a young man with glioma. The chain employs TRBV10-1 and TRBJ2-3, with D possibly being TRBD1 (6 bases). This material consisted of PBMCs, taken from a glioma patient treated with radiotherapy, temozolomide or both. The CDR3 is CASGTRSTDTQYF. The DNA of the CDR3 is TGCGCCAGCGGGACACGGAGCACAGATACGCAGTATTTT.